This record covers a single T cell receptor (beta chain). The table came from immunoSEQ multiplex PCR; TCRdb's copy has only in-frame clones and leaves some out. The profile covers about 170,000 clones, with about 82% appearing a single time and roughly 8.8% taken by the ten largest. The sample originates from a study of blood T cell repertoires in COVID-19. The CDR3 covers 16 residues. Germline V gene data show CDR1 as MNHNY and CDR2 as SVGAGI (reference sequence). The junction had 7 bases not matched to a gene; V was cut back by 2 bases and J by 3 bases. The receptor comes from an elderly woman with COVID-19, enrolled during active disease. Sequences were obtained from peripheral blood. This chain uses TRBV6-6 with TRBJ2-3, with 8 bases identical to TRBD1. The CDR3 sequence is CASSYPGQGGTDTQYF. In nucleotides, the CDR3 is TGTGCCAGCAGTTACCCCGGACAGGGTGGTACAGATACGCAGTATTTT.